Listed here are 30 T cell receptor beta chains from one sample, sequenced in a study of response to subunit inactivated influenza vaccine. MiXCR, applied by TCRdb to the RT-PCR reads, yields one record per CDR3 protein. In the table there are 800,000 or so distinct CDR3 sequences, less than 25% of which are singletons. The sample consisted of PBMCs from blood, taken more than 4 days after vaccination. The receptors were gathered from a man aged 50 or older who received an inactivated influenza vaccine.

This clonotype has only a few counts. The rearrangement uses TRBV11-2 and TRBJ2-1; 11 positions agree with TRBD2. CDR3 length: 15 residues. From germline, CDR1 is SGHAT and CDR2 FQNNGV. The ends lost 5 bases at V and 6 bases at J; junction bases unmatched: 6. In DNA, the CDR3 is TGTGCCAGCAGCGTCCTAGCGGGGGGTTTCAATGAGCAGTTCTTC. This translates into CASSVLAGGFNEQFF. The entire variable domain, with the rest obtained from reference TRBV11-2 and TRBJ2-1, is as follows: EAGVAQSPRYKIIEKRQSVAFWCNPISGHATLYWYQQILGQGPKLLIQFQNNGVVDDSQLPKDRFSAERLKGVDSTLKIQPAKLEDSAVYLCASSVLAGGFNEQFFGPGTRLTVL.

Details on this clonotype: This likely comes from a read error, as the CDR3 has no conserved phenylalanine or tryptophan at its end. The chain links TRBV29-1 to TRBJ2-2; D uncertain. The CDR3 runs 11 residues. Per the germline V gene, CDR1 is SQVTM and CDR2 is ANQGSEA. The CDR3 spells CSVANTGELFL. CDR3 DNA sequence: TGCAGCGTCGCGAATACCGGGGAGCTGTTTCTT.

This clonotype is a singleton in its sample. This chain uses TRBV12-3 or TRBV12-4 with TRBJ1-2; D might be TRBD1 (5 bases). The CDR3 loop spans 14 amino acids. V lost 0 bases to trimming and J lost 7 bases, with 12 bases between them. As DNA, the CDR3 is TGTGCCAGCAGTTTAGCGCGGCAGGGTGGTGGCTACACCTTC. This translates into CASSLARQGGGYTF.

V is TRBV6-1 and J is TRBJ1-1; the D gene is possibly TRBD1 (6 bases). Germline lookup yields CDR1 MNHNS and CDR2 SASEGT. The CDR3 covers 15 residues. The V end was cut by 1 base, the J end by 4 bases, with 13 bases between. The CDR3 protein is CASSEDRVPSTEAFF. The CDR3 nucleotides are TGTGCCAGCAGTGAAGACAGGGTTCCGAGCACTGAAGCTTTCTTT.

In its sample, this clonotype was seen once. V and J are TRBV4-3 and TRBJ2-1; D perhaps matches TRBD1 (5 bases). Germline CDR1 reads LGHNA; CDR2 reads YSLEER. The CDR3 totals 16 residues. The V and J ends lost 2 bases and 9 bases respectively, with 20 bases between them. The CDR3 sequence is CASSQSWSAGPAEQFF. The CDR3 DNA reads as TGCGCCAGCAGCCAATCTTGGTCGGCAGGGCCAGCTGAGCAGTTCTTC.

The CDR3 region is CASSQHRGRFPDTQYF. The CDR3, as DNA: TGCGCCAGCAGCCAACACAGGGGGCGCTTCCCAGATACGCAGTATTTT. This sequence joins TRBV4-3 and TRBJ2-3, with 9 bases aligning to TRBD1. The CDR3 spans 16 residues. Looked up from germline, CDR1 is LGHNA and CDR2 is YSLEER. V shed 2 bases and J 4 bases; nucleotides not matched to a gene: 7.

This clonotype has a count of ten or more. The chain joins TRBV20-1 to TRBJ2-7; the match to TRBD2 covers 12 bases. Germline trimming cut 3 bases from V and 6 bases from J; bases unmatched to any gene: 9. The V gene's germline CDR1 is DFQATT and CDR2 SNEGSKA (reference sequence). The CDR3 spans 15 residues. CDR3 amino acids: CSASGLAGGSAEQYF. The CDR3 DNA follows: TGCAGTGCTAGTGGGCTAGCGGGAGGGTCGGCCGAGCAGTACTTC.

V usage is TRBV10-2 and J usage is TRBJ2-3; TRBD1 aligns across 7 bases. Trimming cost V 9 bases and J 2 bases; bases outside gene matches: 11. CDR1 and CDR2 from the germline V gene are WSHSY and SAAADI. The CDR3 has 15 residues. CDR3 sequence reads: CASRDSQTFTDTQYF. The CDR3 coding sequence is TGCGCCAGTCGGGACAGCCAAACTTTCACAGATACGCAGTATTTT.

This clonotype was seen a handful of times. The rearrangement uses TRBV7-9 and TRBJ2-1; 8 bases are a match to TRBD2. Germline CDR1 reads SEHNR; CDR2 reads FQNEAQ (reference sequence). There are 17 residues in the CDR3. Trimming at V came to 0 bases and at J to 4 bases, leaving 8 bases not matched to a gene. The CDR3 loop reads CASSLAERGRPYNEQFF. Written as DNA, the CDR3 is TGTGCCAGCAGCTTAGCGGAGCGGGGGAGACCATACAATGAGCAGTTCTTC.

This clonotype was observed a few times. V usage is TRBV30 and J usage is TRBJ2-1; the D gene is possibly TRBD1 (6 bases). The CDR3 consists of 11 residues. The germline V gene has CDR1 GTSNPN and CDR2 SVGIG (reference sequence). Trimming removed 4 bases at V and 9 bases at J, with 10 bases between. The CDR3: CAWNRVGEQFF. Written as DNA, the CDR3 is TGTGCCTGGAACAGGGTGGGTGAGCAGTTCTTC.

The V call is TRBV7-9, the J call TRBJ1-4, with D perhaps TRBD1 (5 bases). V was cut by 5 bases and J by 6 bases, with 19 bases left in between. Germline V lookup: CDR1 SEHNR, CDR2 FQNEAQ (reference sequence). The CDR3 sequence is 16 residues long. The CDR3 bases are TGTGCCAGCAGCCTAGGAAGAGGGGCCAAGGATGAAAAACTGTTTTTT. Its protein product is CASSLGRGAKDEKLFF.

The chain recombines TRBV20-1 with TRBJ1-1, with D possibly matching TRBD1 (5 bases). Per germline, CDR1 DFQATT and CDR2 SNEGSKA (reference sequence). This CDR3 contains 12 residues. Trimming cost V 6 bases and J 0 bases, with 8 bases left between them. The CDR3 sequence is CSARGVNTEAFF. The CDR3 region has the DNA TGCAGTGCCCGGGGGGTGAACACTGAAGCTTTCTTT.

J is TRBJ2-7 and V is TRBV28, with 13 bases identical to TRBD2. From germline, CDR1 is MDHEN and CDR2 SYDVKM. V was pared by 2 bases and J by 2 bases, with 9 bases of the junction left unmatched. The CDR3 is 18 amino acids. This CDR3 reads CASSLRTSGRGAPYEQYF. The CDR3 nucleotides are TGTGCCAGCAGTTTACGGACTAGCGGGAGAGGGGCTCCCTACGAGCAGTACTTC.

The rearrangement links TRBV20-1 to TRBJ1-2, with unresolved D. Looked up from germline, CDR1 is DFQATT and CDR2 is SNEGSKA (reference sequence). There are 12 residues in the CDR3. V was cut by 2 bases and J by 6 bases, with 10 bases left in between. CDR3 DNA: TGCAGTGCTAGATTGGCCTTGGATGGCTACACCTTC. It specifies CSARLALDGYTF.

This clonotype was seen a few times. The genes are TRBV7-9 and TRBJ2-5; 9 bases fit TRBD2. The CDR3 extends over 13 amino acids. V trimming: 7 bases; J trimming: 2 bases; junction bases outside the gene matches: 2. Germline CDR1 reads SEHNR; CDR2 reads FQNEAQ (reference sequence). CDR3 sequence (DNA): TGTGCCAGCAATCTAGCGGGACAAGAGACCCAGTACTTC. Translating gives CASNLAGQETQYF.

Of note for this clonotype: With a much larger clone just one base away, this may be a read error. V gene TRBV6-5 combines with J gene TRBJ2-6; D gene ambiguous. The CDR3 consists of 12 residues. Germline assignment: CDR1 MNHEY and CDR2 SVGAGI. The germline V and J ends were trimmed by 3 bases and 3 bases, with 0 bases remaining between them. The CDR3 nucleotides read TGTGCCAGCAGTTATGGGGCCAACGTCCTGACTTTC. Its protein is CASSYGANVLTF.

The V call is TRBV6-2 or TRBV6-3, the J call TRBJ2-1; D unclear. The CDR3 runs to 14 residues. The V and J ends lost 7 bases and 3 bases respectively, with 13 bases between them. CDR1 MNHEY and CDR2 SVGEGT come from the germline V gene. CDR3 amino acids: CASTPAPGYNEQFF. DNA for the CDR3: TGTGCCAGCACCCCGGCACCGGGCTACAATGAGCAGTTCTTC.

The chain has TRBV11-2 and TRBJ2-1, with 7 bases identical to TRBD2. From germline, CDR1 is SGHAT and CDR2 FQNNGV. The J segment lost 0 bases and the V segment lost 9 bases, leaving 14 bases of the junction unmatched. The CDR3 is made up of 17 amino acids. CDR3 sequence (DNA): TGTGCCAGAACACACGTTCGGGGAGGGAGCTCCTACAATGAGCAGTTCTTC. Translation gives CARTHVRGGSSYNEQFF. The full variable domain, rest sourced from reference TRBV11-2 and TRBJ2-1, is EAGVAQSPRYKIIEKRQSVAFWCNPISGHATLYWYQQILGQGPKLLIQFQNNGVVDDSQLPKDRFSAERLKGVDSTLKIQPAKLEDSAVYLCARTHVRGGSSYNEQFFGPGTRLTVL.

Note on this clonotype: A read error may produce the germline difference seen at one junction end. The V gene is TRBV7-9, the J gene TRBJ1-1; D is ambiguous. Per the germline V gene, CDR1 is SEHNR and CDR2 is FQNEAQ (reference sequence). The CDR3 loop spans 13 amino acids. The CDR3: CATSLEANTEAFF. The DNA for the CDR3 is TGTGCCACCAGCTTAGAGGCGAACACTGAAGCTTTCTTT.

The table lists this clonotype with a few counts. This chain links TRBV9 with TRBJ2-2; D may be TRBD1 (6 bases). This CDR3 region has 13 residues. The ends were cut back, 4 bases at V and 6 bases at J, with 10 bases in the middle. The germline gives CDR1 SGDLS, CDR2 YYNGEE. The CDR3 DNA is TGTGCCAGCAGCTTAAACAGGGCCGGGGAGCTGTTTTTT. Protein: CASSLNRAGELFF.

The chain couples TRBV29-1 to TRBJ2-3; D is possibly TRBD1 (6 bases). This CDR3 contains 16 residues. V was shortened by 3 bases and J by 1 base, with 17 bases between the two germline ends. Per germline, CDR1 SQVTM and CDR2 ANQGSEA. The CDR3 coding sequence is TGCAGCGTTGATTCTAGGTTAGGGGGACGCACAGATACGCAGTATTTT. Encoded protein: CSVDSRLGGRTDTQYF.

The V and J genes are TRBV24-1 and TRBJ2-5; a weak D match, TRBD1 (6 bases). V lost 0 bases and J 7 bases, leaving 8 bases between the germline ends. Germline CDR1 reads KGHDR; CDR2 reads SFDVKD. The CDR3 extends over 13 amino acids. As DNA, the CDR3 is TGTGCCACCAGTGATTTGCTACAGGGGACCCAGTACTTC. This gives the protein CATSDLLQGTQYF.

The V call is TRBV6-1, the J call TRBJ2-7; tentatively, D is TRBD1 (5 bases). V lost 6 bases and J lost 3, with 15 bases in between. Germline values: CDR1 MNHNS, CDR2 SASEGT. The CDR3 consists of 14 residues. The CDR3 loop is CASRAHRTNYEQYF. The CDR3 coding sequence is TGTGCCAGCAGGGCGCACAGGACCAACTACGAGCAGTACTTC.

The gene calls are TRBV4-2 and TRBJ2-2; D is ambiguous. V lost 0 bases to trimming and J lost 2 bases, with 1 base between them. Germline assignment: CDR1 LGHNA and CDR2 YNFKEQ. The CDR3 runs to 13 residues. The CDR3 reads CASSQDNTGELFF. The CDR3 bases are TGTGCCAGCAGCCAAGATAACACCGGGGAGCTGTTTTTT.

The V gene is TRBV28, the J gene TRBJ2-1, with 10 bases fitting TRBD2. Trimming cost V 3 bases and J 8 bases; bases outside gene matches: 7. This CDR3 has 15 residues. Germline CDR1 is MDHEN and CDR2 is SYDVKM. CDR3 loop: CASSFPAGGPHEQFF. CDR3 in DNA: TGTGCCAGCAGTTTTCCAGCGGGGGGGCCCCATGAGCAGTTCTTC. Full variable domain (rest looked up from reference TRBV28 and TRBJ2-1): DVKVTQSSRYLVKRTGEKVFLECVQDMDHENMFWYRQDPGLGLRLIYFSYDVKMKEKGDIPEGYSVSREKKERFSLILESASTNQTSMYLCASSFPAGGPHEQFFGPGTRLTVL.

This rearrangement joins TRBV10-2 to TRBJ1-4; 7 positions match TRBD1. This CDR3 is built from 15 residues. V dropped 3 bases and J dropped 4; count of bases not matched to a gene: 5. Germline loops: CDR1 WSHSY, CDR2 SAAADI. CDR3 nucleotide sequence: TGCGCCAGCAGTGAACAGGGGAGCCTTAATGAAAAACTGTTTTTT. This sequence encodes CASSEQGSLNEKLFF.

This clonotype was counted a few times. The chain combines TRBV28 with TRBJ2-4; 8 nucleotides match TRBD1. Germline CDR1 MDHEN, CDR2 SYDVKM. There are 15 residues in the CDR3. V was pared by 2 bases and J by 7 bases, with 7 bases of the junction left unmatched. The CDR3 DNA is TGTGCCAGCAGTTTAACAGGGGGAGGAGGGAACATTCAGTACTTC. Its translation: CASSLTGGGGNIQYF.

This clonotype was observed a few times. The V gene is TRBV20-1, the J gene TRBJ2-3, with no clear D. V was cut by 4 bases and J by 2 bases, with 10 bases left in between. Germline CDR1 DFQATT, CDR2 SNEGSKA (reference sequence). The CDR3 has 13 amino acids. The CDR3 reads CSATGPFTDTQYF. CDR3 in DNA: TGCAGTGCTACCGGGCCTTTCACAGATACGCAGTATTTT.

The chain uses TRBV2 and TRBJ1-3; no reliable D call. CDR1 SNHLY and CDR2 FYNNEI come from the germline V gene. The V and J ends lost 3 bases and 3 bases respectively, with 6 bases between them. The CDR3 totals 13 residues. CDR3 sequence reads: CASSDELGNTIYF. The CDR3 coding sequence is TGTGCCAGCAGTGACGAGCTTGGAAACACCATATATTTT.

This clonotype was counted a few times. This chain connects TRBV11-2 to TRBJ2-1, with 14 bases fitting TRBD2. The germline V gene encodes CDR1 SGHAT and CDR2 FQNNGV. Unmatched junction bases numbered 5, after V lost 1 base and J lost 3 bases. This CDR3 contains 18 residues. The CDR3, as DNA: TGTGCCAGCAGCTTAGGACTAGCGGGGGGGCCCTACTACAATGAGCAGTTCTTC. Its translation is CASSLGLAGGPYYNEQFF.